Below are 30 T cell receptor beta chains sequenced from a single sample in a study of T cells in tuberculosis (dated by TCRdb to 2016 to 2019). Receptor libraries were prepared by the immunoSEQ multiplex PCR assay. TCRdb re-hosts the immuneACCESS table, in-frame sequences only. Its copies lack some clones; in the studies checked, an unresolved V gene accounts for under half of them, and the cause for the rest is not known. The sample data list approximately 59,000 clones, and around 86% of these were observed just once. The ten largest clones capture 13% of the sample. Thawed, overnight-rested PBMC were stained with GMM-loaded CD1B tetramer, a Live/Dead dye and anti-CD3, then sorted on a FACS Aria II. CD1B tetramers were loaded with C32 glucose monomycolate purified from Rhodococcus equi. Material: CD1b-GMM tetramer-negative cells sorted from PBMCs. The meaning of the sample's cell subset or site label: T cells not binding CD1B-GMM tetramer, sorted from same donor. These receptors all come from an adult woman with latent tuberculosis.

The chain joins TRBV29-1 to TRBJ1-5; 9 bases fit TRBD1. J lost 5 bases, V lost 4 bases, and 6 bases had no gene match. Germline V CDR1 and CDR2: SQVTM, ANQGSEA. The CDR3 is made up of 14 amino acids. The CDR3 region is CSVADRGKDQPQHF. DNA of the CDR3: TGCAGCGTTGCCGACAGGGGGAAAGATCAGCCCCAGCATTTT.

The rearrangement uses TRBV2 and TRBJ2-7; TRBD1 matches at 12 bases. This CDR3 has 15 residues. V lost 7 bases to trimming and J lost 5 bases; unmatched junction nucleotides: 9. The germline CDR1 and CDR2 sequences are SNHLY and FYNNEI. The chain's CDR3 is CASIPLGQGAHEQYF. The DNA for the CDR3 is TGTGCCAGCATCCCCCTGGGACAGGGGGCCCACGAGCAGTACTTC.

Concerning this clone itself: The junction shows a germline mismatch at one end, possibly a read error. The chain recombines TRBV5-1 with TRBJ2-2; 10 nucleotides match TRBD2. Germline V gives CDR1 SGHRS, CDR2 YFSETQ. The CDR3 is made up of 16 amino acids. The CDR3 sequence: CASSLEGLAKTGELFF. DNA for the CDR3: TGCGCCAGCAGCTTGGAGGGACTAGCGAAAACCGGGGAGCTGTTTTTT.

A note on this clone: One end of the junction varies from germline; a read error may be responsible. This sequence joins TRBV27 and TRBJ1-3; unclear D gene. Germline lookup yields CDR1 MNHEY and CDR2 SMNVEV (reference sequence). CDR3 length equals 14 residues. CDR3 protein: CVSSLRGRGNTIYF. The CDR3, as DNA: TGTGTCAGCAGTTTGAGAGGGAGGGGAAACACCATATATTTT.

CDR3 sequence reads: CASSQSEGNRGGNEKLFF. CDR3 nucleotides: TGCGCCAGCAGTCAATCAGAGGGGAACAGGGGCGGGAATGAAAAACTGTTTTTT. The chain employs TRBV23-1 and TRBJ1-4, with 7 nucleotides matching TRBD1. TRBV23-1 is labeled an ORF, and its function is uncertain. V lost 0 bases, J lost 5 bases, and 12 bases stayed unmatched. This CDR3 comprises 18 residues.

The chain couples TRBV5-1 to TRBJ1-2; 7 positions match TRBD1. CDR3 length equals 15 residues. J lost 4 bases, V lost 4 bases, and 10 bases had no gene match. CDR1 is SGHRS, CDR2 YFSETQ, per germline. CDR3 sequence (DNA): TGCGCCAGCAGCCCACTTCCAGGGGGAGGCTATGGCTACACCTTC. This translates into CASSPLPGGGYGYTF.

The rearrangement links TRBV5-1 to TRBJ2-1; perhaps TRBD2 as D (6 bases). Germline V gene lookup returns CDR1 SGHRS and CDR2 YFSETQ. V was clipped by 7 bases and J by 4 bases, with 18 bases between them. The CDR3 loop spans 15 amino acids. CDR3 residues: CASRLGTLTYNEQFF. The CDR3 nucleotides are TGCGCCAGCCGACTAGGAACCCTGACTTACAATGAGCAGTTCTTC.

The V and J genes are TRBV19 and TRBJ2-7; 7 bases align to TRBD1. The V and J ends lost 7 bases and 4 bases, in that order; junction bases with no gene match: 10. The CDR3 consists of 14 residues. CDR1 is LNHDA, CDR2 SQIVND, per germline (reference sequence). The CDR3 is CASTGPQGIYEQYF. The CDR3 nucleotides are TGTGCCAGTACCGGCCCACAGGGGATATACGAGCAGTACTTC.

The chain carries TRBV19 and TRBJ2-1; TRBD1 might be the D (5 bases). Trimming removed 3 bases from V and 3 bases from J, with 12 bases in between. Germline V CDR1 and CDR2: LNHDA, SQIVND (reference sequence). The CDR3 extends over 15 amino acids. CDR3 DNA: TGTGCCAGTAGTATTTCTGGGGCTAACTACAATGAGCAGTTCTTC. Encoded protein: CASSISGANYNEQFF. The whole variable domain, filled in from reference TRBV19 and TRBJ2-1, reads DGGITQSPKYLFRKEGQNVTLSCEQNLNHDAMYWYRQDPGQGLRLIYYSQIVNDFQKGDIAEGYSVSREKKESFPLTVTSAQKNPTAFYLCASSISGANYNEQFFGPGTRLTVL.

The V call is TRBV14, the J call TRBJ2-5, with 8 bases fitting TRBD2. Per the germline V gene, CDR1 is SGHDN and CDR2 is FVKESK. V gave up 4 bases and J gave up 6 bases; unmatched junction bases: 19. There are 18 residues in the CDR3. CDR3 loop: CASSPPGGGRYRGKTQYF. In DNA, the CDR3 is TGTGCCAGCAGCCCTCCTGGGGGCGGGAGGTACCGCGGGAAGACCCAGTACTTC.

This chain uses TRBV6-1 with TRBJ1-5; 7 nucleotides align to TRBD1. Germline V gives CDR1 MNHNS, CDR2 SASEGT. J gave up 11 bases and V 4 bases, and 8 bases lay outside the gene matches. The CDR3 runs to 13 residues. The DNA for the CDR3 is TGTGCCAGCAGTGGGGGACAGTTCTCAGCCCAGCATTTT. Protein: CASSGGQFSAQHF.

This clone was detected a few times. J is TRBJ2-5 and V is TRBV2, with 9 bases that match TRBD2. The CDR3 runs to 15 residues. J gave up 1 base and V 1 base, and 1 base lay outside the gene matches. Germline lookup yields CDR1 SNHLY and CDR2 FYNNEI. The CDR3 here is CASSEGRGGQETQYF. As DNA, the CDR3 is TGTGCCAGCAGTGAAGGGCGGGGGGGCCAAGAGACCCAGTACTTC.

V is TRBV7-6 and J is TRBJ2-7; D is uncertain. Germline-derived CDR1 and CDR2 are SGHVS and FNYEAQ. Trimming took 2 bases from V and 2 from J, leaving 10 bases between them. CDR3 length: 14 residues. The CDR3 DNA reads as TGTGCCAGCAGCTTAATGACGGGTACCTACGAGCAGTACTTC. This gives the protein CASSLMTGTYEQYF. The variable domain in full, with the rest retrieved from reference TRBV7-6 and TRBJ2-7, is GAGVSQSPRYKVTKRGQDVALRCDPISGHVSLYWYRQALGQGPEFLTYFNYEAQQDKSGLPNDRFSAERPEGSISTLTIQRTEQRDSAMYRCASSLMTGTYEQYFGPGTRLTVT.

As to this clone: Sequence at one end of the junction differs from germline and may be a read error. Other DNA sequences within the sample encode an identical CDR3. J is TRBJ2-7 and V is TRBV18; D may be TRBD2 (6 bases). The CDR3 contains 15 residues. The germline V gene encodes CDR1 KGHSH and CDR2 LQKENI. Here the CDR3 DNA reads TGCGCCAGCTCACCAAGGCAGGGAGGTAGCTACGAGCAGTACTTC. This sequence encodes CASSPRQGGSYEQYF.

The gene calls are TRBV9 and TRBJ1-2; D ambiguous. Germline V gives CDR1 SGDLS, CDR2 YYNGEE. Trimming took off 4 bases at V and 8 bases at J, with 27 bases between the two ends. This CDR3 has 17 amino acids. The DNA for the CDR3 is TGTGCCAGCAGCCCCATGCTGAGCGGTTCGAGTATGGGAGGCTACACCTTC. Translation gives CASSPMLSGSSMGGYTF.

The chain couples TRBV6-5 to TRBJ1-5; D uncertain. The V gene's germline CDR1 is MNHEY and CDR2 SVGAGI. V gave up 10 bases and J gave up 2 bases, with 12 bases separating them. This CDR3 contains 13 residues. In DNA, the CDR3 is TGTGCCACCAGACCGGAGGGCAATCAGCCCCAGCATTTT. It codes for CATRPEGNQPQHF.

The chain couples TRBV6-5 to TRBJ2-2, with D perhaps TRBD1 (6 bases). Between the trimmed V and J ends, which lost 6 bases and 5 bases, there was a span of 13 bases. This CDR3 is built from 14 residues. Germline lookup yields CDR1 MNHEY and CDR2 SVGAGI. The CDR3 here is CASSLDRRTGELFF. The DNA of the CDR3 is TGTGCCAGCAGCTTGGACAGAAGGACCGGGGAGCTGTTTTTT.

In this sample, this clone turned up a few times. The genes are TRBV6-1 and TRBJ1-1; D not resolved. Germline values: CDR1 MNHNS, CDR2 SASEGT. The CDR3 runs 14 residues. Deletions cut 2 bases from V and 1 base from J, with 8 bases between. The CDR3 DNA reads as TGTGCCAGCAGTGAAAAGGGAGCGAACACTGAAGCTTTCTTT. Translating it yields CASSEKGANTEAFF.

The rearrangement joins TRBV28 to TRBJ2-1; the D is unclear. The ends were cut back, 7 bases at V and 6 bases at J, with 7 bases in the middle. Germline CDR1 reads MDHEN; CDR2 reads SYDVKM. The length of the CDR3 is 11 residues. In DNA form, the CDR3 reads TGTGCCAGCATTCATTCCAATGAGCAGTTCTTC. Protein: CASIHSNEQFF.

This rearrangement joins TRBV27 to TRBJ2-3; TRBD2 agrees at 10 bases. Germline V gene data show CDR1 as MNHEY and CDR2 as SMNVEV (reference sequence). The length of the CDR3 is 15 residues. V shed 5 bases, J shed 1 base, and the junction held 3 bases outside the gene matches. This CDR3 is CASSLSGGGTDTQYF. CDR3 nucleotide sequence: TGTGCCAGCAGTCTGAGCGGGGGGGGCACAGATACGCAGTATTTT.

This clone was detected a few times. This sequence joins TRBV7-2 and TRBJ2-7; TRBD2 matches 12 bases. Germline lookup yields CDR1 SGHTA and CDR2 FQGNSA. CDR3 length equals 17 residues. Trimming at V came to 5 bases and at J to 1 base, leaving 9 bases not matched to a gene. CDR3 coding DNA: TGTGCCAGCAGCCGCGCTAGCGGGGGGGCCGGATCCTACGAGCAGTACTTC. Encoded protein: CASSRASGGAGSYEQYF.

The chain uses TRBV28 and TRBJ2-3; D is ambiguous. CDR3 length: 16 amino acids. With 5 bases removed from V and 0 bases from J, the gap between germline ends came to 15 bases. Looked up from germline, CDR1 is MDHEN and CDR2 is SYDVKM. As DNA, the CDR3 is TGTGCCAGCAGTCCTACGGTTGCCCGAAGCACAGATACGCAGTATTTT. Residues: CASSPTVARSTDTQYF.

J is TRBJ1-2 and V is TRBV5-1; 8 bases map to TRBD1. CDR1 SGHRS and CDR2 YFSETQ come from the germline V gene. The CDR3 spans 14 residues. Trimming at V came to 0 bases and at J to 7 bases, leaving 5 bases not matched to a gene. CDR3 amino acids: CASSLGGTGRGYTF. In nucleotides, the CDR3 is TGCGCCAGCAGCTTGGGAGGGACAGGCCGTGGCTACACCTTC.

This sequence joins TRBV9 and TRBJ2-1, with D maybe TRBD1 (7 bases). Germline V gene data show CDR1 as SGDLS and CDR2 as YYNGEE. V was pared by 3 bases and J by 6 bases, with 13 bases between. CDR3 length: 14 residues. CDR3 amino acids: CASSAFQGGNEQFF. CDR3 in DNA: TGTGCCAGCAGCGCGTTCCAGGGGGGCAATGAGCAGTTCTTC.

The J gene is TRBJ2-1, the V gene TRBV13, with 7 bases that match TRBD1. The CDR3 spans 17 residues. Trimming at V came to 5 bases and at J to 0 bases, leaving 10 bases not matched to a gene. Germline CDR1 PRHDT, CDR2 FYEKMQ (reference sequence). The chain's CDR3 is CASSAQGTASSYNEQFF. In nucleotides, the CDR3 is TGTGCCAGCAGCGCCCAAGGGACAGCGAGCTCCTACAATGAGCAGTTCTTC.

This chain links TRBV11-2 with TRBJ2-4, with 9 bases that match TRBD2. This CDR3 has 16 amino acids. With V trimmed by 6 bases and J by 9 bases, 15 bases remained unmatched. Germline V gene sequence: CDR1 SGHAT, CDR2 FQNNGV. CDR3 bases: TGTGCCAGCAGTCCCATAAGCGGGGGGTACGGGGGCATTCAGTACTTC. Translation: CASSPISGGYGGIQYF.

V usage is TRBV14 and J usage is TRBJ1-1; a possible D gene is TRBD1 (5 bases). Germline loops: CDR1 SGHDN, CDR2 FVKESK. The V gene lost 1 base and the J gene lost 6 bases, with 6 bases spanning the gap. This CDR3 region has 12 residues. CDR3 bases: TGTGCCAGCAGCCAAGGGGACTCTGAAGCTTTCTTT. Translating it yields CASSQGDSEAFF.

V usage is TRBV6-1 and J usage is TRBJ2-3; TRBD2 matches at 9 bases. The V gene's germline CDR1 is MNHNS and CDR2 SASEGT. The CDR3 is 14 residues long. V was clipped by 7 bases and J by 5 bases; unmatched bases: 7. The CDR3 DNA is TGTGCCAGCACCAGCGGGGGGCGGAAAGATACGCAGTATTTT. It specifies CASTSGGRKDTQYF.

The V gene is TRBV12-5, the J gene TRBJ2-5; D remains unclear. The germline V and J ends were trimmed by 6 bases and 2 bases, with 10 bases remaining between them. The CDR3 contains 13 residues. Germline CDR1 LGHNT, CDR2 FRNRAP. The DNA of the CDR3 is TGTGCTAGTGGGGTGACAAGTCAAGAGACCCAGTACTTC. It codes for CASGVTSQETQYF.

The CDR3 protein is CASSPLGRGTEAFF. CDR3 DNA: TGTGCCAGCAGCCCCCTGGGGCGGGGCACTGAAGCTTTCTTT. The V call is TRBV21-1, the J call TRBJ1-1. TRBV21-1 is listed as a pseudogene. The CDR3 consists of 14 residues.